This T cell receptor beta chain was obtained from a study of PD-L1 blockade in urothelial cancer. As for the study in general: After treatment start, blood was analyzed at 3 weeks (second dose) and at 6 weeks.

The CDR3 sequence is 17 residues long. In germline, CDR1 is SGDLS, CDR2 YYNGEE. The V and J ends lost 2 bases and 0 bases, in that order; junction bases with no gene match: 4. Concerning this clone: Antigen: not known.

Assay: immunoSEQ multiplex PCR; the TCRdb copy retains only in-frame clones and omits some. The sample includes some 22,000 clones, 85% to 90% of them seen just once. Study-level points and caveats: Prediction of better survival came from below-median pretreatment blood TCR clonality.

The chain joins TRBV9 to TRBJ2-1, with 11 bases identical to TRBD2. The sequenced sample was PBMCs, obtained around atezolizumab (anti-PD-L1) treatment. The TCR was taken from a woman aged 60-75 years with urothelial cancer. This CDR3 is CASSVGLADSSYNEQFF. The CDR3 coding sequence is TGTGCCAGCAGCGTGGGACTAGCGGATAGCTCCTACAATGAGCAGTTCTTC.